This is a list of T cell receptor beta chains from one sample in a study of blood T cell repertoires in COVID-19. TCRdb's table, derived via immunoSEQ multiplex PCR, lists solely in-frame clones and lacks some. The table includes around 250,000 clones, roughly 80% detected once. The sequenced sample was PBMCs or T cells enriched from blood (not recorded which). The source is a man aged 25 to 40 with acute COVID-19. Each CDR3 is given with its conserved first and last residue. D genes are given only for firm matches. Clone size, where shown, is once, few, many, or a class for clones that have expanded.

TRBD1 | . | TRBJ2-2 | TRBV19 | TGTGCCAGTAGTAGTTGGACAGGGGACCGGGAGCTGTTTTTT | CASSSWTGDRELFF
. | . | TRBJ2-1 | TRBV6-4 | TGTGCCAGCACTCCTCACAGTGGCTTGTTGCCGGATGAGCAGTTCTTC | CASTPHSGLLPDEQFF
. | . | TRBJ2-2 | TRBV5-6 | TGTGCCAGCAGCTTGCATGGGGGCGCGAACACCGGGGAGCTGTTTTTT | CASSLHGGANTGELFF
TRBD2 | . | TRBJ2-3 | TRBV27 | TGTGCCAGCACCCCTAGGGCTAGCGGGGGCACAGATACGCAGTATTTT | CASTPRASGGTDTQYF
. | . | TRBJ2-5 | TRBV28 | TGTGCCAGCAACCCTGGAGGGGTTGAGACCCAGTACTTC | CASNPGGVETQYF
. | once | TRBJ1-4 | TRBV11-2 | TGTGCCAGCAGCTTAACTCCCCCTAATGAAAAACTGTTTTTT | CASSLTPPNEKLFF
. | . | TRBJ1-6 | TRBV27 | TGTGCCAGCAAGGGCGTGTCAGGGGCGGCAGGGAATTCACCCCTCCACTTT | CASKGVSGAAGNSPLHF
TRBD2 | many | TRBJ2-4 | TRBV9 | TGTGCCAGCAGCGTAGGGACTAGCGCGGTAGCCAAAAACATTCAGTACTTC | CASSVGTSAVAKNIQYF
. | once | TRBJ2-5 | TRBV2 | TGTGCCAGCAGTGTGTATTTTCAAGAGACCCAGTACTTC | CASSVYFQETQYF
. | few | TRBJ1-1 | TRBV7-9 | TGTGCCAGCAGCGCAGCCCATGGGGAGGACACTGAAGCTTTCTTT | CASSAAHGEDTEAFF
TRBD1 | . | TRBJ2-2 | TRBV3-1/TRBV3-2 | TGTGCCAGCAGTCGGACAGGGGAAACCGGGGAGCTGTTTTTT | CASSRTGETGELFF
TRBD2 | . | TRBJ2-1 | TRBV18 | TGTGCCAGCTCACCGGGACTAGCGCAATACAATGAGCAGTTCTTC | CASSPGLAQYNEQFF
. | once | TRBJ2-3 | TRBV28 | TGTGCCAGCAGTTTAAAATTGTCGGATACGCAGTATTTT | CASSLKLSDTQYF